The clone carrying this T cell receptor (beta chain) was seen many times. Its antigen remains unknown. Ineligible for inclusion were patients with other autoimmune diseases, uncontrolled infections, pregnancy or lactation. Diagnoses were established from clinical symptoms, serum thyroxine, TRAb, thyroid ultrasound and orbital computed tomography. The sample originates from a study of Graves' ophthalmopathy and Graves' hyperthyroidism. At the level of the study: The blood sample was drawn at first diagnosis and before any treatment. Study-level points and caveats: Distinction of ophthalmopathy from stable hyperthyroidism by a 13-signature model reached roughly 85% sensitivity and roughly 78% specificity.

V was shortened by 4 bases and J by 3 bases, with 14 bases between the two germline ends. Germline CDR1 reads SGHRS; CDR2 reads YFSETQ. This CDR3 comprises 14 residues. TCR beta CDR3 regions were amplified from RNA transcripts. Following a first-round RT-PCR that used HTBI primers, a second-round multiplex PCR was carried out. TCRdb re-derived calls from the multiplex PCR reads in MiXCR, one entry per CDR3 protein. The sample holds 300,000 to 400,000 distinct CDR3 sequences, 17% seen once. The origin of this receptor is an adult man with Graves' ophthalmopathy. V is TRBV5-1 and J is TRBJ2-7; maybe TRBD1 (6 bases). The specimen sequenced was peripheral blood. Written as DNA, the CDR3 is TGCGCCAGCAGCACGACAGGCCAGCACTACGAGCAGTACTTC. Amino acids: CASSTTGQHYEQYF.